The 3 T cell receptor beta chains in this list originate from one sample, sequenced in a study of blood T cell repertoires in COVID-19. Produced via immunoSEQ multiplex PCR; TCRdb's table is partial and in-frame only. Altogether around 76,000 clones are present, 81% being singletons, with the ten largest covering 0.83%. Sequencing input: peripheral blood. These receptor sequences come from a woman aged 70 to 79 with acute or convalescent COVID-19.

The chain links TRBV28 to TRBJ1-1, with D possibly TRBD1 on 5 matching bases. This CDR3 has 14 amino acids. Germline CDR1 reads MDHEN; CDR2 reads SYDVKM. The V gene lost 6 bases and the J gene lost 11 bases, with 22 bases spanning the gap. The CDR3 DNA is TGTGCCAGCAGGCCGGGACTCACAACCGGTTGGGCTTTCTTT. It is translated as CASRPGLTTGWAFF. Combining the CDR3 with reference TRBV28 and TRBJ1-1 gives the whole variable domain DVKVTQSSRYLVKRTGEKVFLECVQDMDHENMFWYRQDPGLGLRLIYFSYDVKMKEKGDIPEGYSVSREKKERFSLILESASTNQTSMYLCASRPGLTTGWAFFGQGTRLTVV.

The chain employs TRBV29-1 and TRBJ2-5, with D perhaps matching TRBD2 (7 bases). Per the germline V gene, CDR1 is SQVTM and CDR2 is ANQGSEA. This CDR3 comprises 14 residues. The ends were cut back, 6 bases at V and 4 bases at J, with 18 bases in the middle. The CDR3 nucleotides are TGCAGCGTACTAAGCGCACGGGGGGCAGAGACCCAGTACTTC. Translation: CSVLSARGAETQYF.

V and J are TRBV5-1 and TRBJ1-2; 9 bases fit TRBD1. CDR1 and CDR2 (germline): SGHRS, YFSETQ. There are 15 residues in the CDR3. With 0 bases clipped from V and 6 bases from J, the junction kept 6 bases outside the gene matches. The CDR3 protein is CASSLAGTGPNGYTF. CDR3 bases: TGCGCCAGCAGCTTGGCCGGGACAGGGCCCAATGGCTACACCTTC.